The following is a TCR beta chain sequence with its context. What it recognizes is unknown. One entry per CDR3 protein, called by TCRdb with MiXCR from the reads. The sample lists a few hundred thousand distinct CDR3 sequences; roughly 43% were seen once. This sample is drawn from a study of T cell repertoires in cytomegalovirus infection. V was pared by 5 bases and J by 2 bases, with 13 bases between. CDR3 length: 14 residues. The chain is built from TRBV12-3 or TRBV12-4 and TRBJ2-7, with a weak D call TRBD1 (6 bases). The sequenced sample was cultured PBMCs, obtained from culture after CMV antigen stimulation. This TCR was recovered from a human donor in good health (CMV status not recorded). Some clones in this sample may be carry-over from other donors' samples. CDR3 sequence (DNA): TGTGCCAGCAGTCGAACAGGGATCACCTACGAGCAGTACTTC. It yields the protein CASSRTGITYEQYF.